The clone carrying this T cell receptor (beta chain) was seen at least ten times. The sample comes from a study of T cells in Graves' hyperthyroidism and ophthalmopathy. Those with hyperthyroidism were 18 to 65 years old, newly diagnosed, and ill for under 2 months. Pregnant or lactating patients were excluded, as were those with uncontrolled infection or other autoimmune disease. Predating any ophthalmopathy symptoms, the blood sample was taken at first hyperthyroidism diagnosis. Researchers amplified the TCR beta CDR3 regions from RNA transcripts. The TCR CDR3 was amplified in a first-round RT-PCR using the HTBI primer set. Each CDR3 protein is one row after TCRdb ran MiXCR on the multiplex PCR reads. Of some 250,000 distinct CDR3 sequences in the sample, 13% to 15% were seen once. Trimming removed 3 bases from V and 5 bases from J; junction bases left unmatched: 10. This CDR3 is built from 15 residues.

The sample was blood. V and J are TRBV12-3 or TRBV12-4 and TRBJ2-7; 7 bases are shared with TRBD1. The sequence was obtained from a woman aged 45-60 years with Graves' hyperthyroidism that later progressed to Graves' ophthalmopathy. The CDR3 spells CASSFSGDSLDEQYF. CDR3 bases: TGTGCCAGCAGTTTTAGTGGGGACAGCCTCGACGAGCAGTACTTC.